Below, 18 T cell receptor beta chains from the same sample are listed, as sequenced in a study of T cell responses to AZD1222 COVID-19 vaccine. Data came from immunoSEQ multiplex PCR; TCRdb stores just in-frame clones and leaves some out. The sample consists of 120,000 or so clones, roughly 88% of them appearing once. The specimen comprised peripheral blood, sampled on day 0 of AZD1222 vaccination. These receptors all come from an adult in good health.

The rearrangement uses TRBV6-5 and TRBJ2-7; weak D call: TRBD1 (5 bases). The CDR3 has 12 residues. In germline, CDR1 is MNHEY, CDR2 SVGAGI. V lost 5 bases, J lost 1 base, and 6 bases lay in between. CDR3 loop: CASSQGSYEQYF. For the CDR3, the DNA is TGTGCCAGCAGTCAGGGATCCTACGAGCAGTACTTC.

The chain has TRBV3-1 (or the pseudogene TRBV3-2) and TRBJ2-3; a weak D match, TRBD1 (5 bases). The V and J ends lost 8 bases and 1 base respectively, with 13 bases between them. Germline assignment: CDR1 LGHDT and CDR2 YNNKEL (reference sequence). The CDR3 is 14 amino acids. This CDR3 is CASQPGWGTDTQYF. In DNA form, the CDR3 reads TGTGCCAGCCAACCAGGGTGGGGCACAGATACGCAGTATTTT.

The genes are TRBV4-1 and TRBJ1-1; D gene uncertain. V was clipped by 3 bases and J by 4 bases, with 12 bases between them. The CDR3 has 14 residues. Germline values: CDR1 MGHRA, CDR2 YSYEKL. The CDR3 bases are TGCGCCAGCAGCCAGTGGGAGGACGGCACTGAAGCTTTCTTT. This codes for CASSQWEDGTEAFF.

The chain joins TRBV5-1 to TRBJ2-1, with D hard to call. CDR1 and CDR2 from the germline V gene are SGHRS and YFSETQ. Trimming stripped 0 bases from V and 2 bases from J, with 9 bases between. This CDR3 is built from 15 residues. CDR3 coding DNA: TGCGCCAGCAGCTTGGCTCAGATTGCCTACAATGAGCAGTTCTTC. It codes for CASSLAQIAYNEQFF.

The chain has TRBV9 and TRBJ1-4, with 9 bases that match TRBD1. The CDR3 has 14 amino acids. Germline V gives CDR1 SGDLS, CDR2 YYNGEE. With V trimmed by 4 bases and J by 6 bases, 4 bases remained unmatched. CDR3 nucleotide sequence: TGTGCCAGCAGCATAACAGGGGGCGATGAAAAACTGTTTTTT. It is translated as CASSITGGDEKLFF.

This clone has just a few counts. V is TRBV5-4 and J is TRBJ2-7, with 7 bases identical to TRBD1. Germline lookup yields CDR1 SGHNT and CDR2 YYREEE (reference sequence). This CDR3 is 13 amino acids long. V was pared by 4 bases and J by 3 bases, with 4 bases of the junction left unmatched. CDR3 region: CASSQGQDYEQYF. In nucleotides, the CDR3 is TGTGCCAGCAGCCAAGGACAGGACTACGAGCAGTACTTC.

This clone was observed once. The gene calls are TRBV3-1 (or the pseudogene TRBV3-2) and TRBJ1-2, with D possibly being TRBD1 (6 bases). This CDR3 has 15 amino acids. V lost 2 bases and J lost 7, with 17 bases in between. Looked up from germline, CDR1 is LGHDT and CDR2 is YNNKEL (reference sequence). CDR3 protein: CASSQIWGPGGGYTF. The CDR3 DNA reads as TGTGCCAGCAGCCAAATCTGGGGGCCTGGGGGTGGCTACACCTTC.

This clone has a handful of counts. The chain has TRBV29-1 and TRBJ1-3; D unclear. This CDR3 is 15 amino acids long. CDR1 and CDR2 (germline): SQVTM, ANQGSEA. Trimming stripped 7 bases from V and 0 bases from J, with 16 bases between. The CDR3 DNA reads TGCAGCGCCCGAACGGGGTCAAACTCTGGAAACACCATATATTTT. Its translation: CSARTGSNSGNTIYF. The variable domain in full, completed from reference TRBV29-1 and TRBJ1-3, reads SAVISQKPSRDICQRGTSLTIQCQVDSQVTMMFWYRQQPGQSLTLIATANQGSEATYESGFVIDKFPISRPNLTFSTLTVSNMSPEDSSIYLCSARTGSNSGNTIYFGEGSWLTVV.

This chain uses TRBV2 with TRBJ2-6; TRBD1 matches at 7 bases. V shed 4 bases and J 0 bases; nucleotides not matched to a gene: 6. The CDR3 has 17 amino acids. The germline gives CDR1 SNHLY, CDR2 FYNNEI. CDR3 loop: CASSGQGTGSGANVLTF. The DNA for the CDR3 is TGTGCCAGCAGTGGACAGGGAACGGGCTCTGGGGCCAACGTCCTGACTTTC.

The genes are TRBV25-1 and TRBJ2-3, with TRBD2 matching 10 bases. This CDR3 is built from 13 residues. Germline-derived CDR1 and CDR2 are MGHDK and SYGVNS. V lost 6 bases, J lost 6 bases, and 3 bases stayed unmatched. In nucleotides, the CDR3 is TGTGCCAGCAGACTAGCGGGGCTTGATACGCAGTATTTT. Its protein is CASRLAGLDTQYF.

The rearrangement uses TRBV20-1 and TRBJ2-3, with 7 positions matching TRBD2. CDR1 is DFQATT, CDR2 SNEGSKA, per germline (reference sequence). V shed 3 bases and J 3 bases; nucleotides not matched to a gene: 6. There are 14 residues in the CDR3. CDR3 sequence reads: CSASRASGTDTQYF. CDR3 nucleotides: TGCAGTGCTAGTCGGGCTAGCGGAACAGATACGCAGTATTTT.

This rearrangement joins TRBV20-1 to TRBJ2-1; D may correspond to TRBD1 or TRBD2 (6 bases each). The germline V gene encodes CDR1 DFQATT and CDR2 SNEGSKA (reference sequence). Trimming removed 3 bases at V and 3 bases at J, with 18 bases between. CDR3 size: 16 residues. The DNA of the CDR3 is TGCAGTGCTAGTGGGGCCGAGGGGGGCCACTACAATGAGCAGTTCTTC. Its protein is CSASGAEGGHYNEQFF.

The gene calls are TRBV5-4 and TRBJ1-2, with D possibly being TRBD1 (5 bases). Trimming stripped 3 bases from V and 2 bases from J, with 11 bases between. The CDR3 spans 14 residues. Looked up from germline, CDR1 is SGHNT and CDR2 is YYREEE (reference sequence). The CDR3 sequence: CASSSPRQNYGYTF. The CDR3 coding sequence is TGTGCCAGCAGCTCCCCCCGACAGAACTATGGCTACACCTTC.

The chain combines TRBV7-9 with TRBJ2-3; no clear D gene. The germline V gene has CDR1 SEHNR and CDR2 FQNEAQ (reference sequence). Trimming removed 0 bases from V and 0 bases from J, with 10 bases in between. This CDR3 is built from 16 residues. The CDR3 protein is CASSLAGGPSTDTQYF. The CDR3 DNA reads TGTGCCAGCAGCTTAGCTGGCGGCCCTAGCACAGATACGCAGTATTTT.

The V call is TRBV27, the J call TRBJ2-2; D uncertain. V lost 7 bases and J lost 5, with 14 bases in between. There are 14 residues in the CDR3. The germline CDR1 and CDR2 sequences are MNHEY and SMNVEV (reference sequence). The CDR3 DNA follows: TGTGCCAGCAAGTCTCAGCCGGGTACCGGGGAGCTGTTTTTT. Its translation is CASKSQPGTGELFF.

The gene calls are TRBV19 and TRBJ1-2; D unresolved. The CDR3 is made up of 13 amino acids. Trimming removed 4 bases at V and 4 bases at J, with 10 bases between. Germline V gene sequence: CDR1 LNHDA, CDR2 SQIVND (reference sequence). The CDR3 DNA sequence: TGTGCCAGTAGTAGAGAGGAAAGCTATGGCTACACCTTC. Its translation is CASSREESYGYTF.

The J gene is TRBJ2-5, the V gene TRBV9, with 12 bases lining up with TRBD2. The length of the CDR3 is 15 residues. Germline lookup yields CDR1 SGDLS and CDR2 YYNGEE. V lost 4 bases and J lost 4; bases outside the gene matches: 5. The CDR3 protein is CASSTGLAGGETQYF. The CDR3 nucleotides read TGTGCCAGCAGCACGGGACTAGCGGGTGGAGAGACCCAGTACTTC.

The CDR3 here is CASSLGQGLNFGNTIYF. DNA for the CDR3: TGCGCCAGCAGCTTGGGACAGGGGTTAAATTTTGGAAACACCATATATTTT. The chain joins TRBV5-1 to TRBJ1-3; 8 bases are shared with TRBD1. CDR3 length: 17 residues. Germline V gene sequence: CDR1 SGHRS, CDR2 YFSETQ. With 0 bases clipped from V and 3 bases from J, the junction kept 8 bases outside the gene matches. The variable domain in full, with the rest retrieved from reference TRBV5-1 and TRBJ1-3, is KAGVTQTPRYLIKTRGQQVTLSCSPISGHRSVSWYQQTPGQGLQFLFEYFSETQRNKGNFPGRFSGRQFSNSRSEMNVSTLELGDSALYLCASSLGQGLNFGNTIYFGEGSWLTVV.